This TCR beta chain was sequenced in a study of cytomegalovirus exposure and HLA in healthy donors. At the level of the study: Of the donors genotyped, 398 in all, 75% to 85% fell in the Caucasian-associated ancestry cluster.

This clone was seen a single time. Its antigen is unidentified. Amplification used 60 Vbeta primers and 13 Jbeta primers. Some clones are missing from TCRdb's copy, which holds only in-frame ones; the method was immunoSEQ multiplex PCR. The sample contains some 150,000 clones, around 68% of which appear only once. Germline V lookup: CDR1 MNHEY, CDR2 SMNVEV (reference sequence). V was pared by 2 bases and J by 2 bases, with 16 bases between. The CDR3 covers 16 residues. General study findings and limits: The majority of CMV-associated TCR beta chains were reported as apparently HLA-restricted in a later analysis.

The sequence was collected from a man in his forties in good health and CMV-seronegative. J is TRBJ2-7 and V is TRBV27; D unresolved. Sequencing was done on a sample of PBMCs. The CDR3 bases are TGTGCCAGCAGTTTAAACCATGAGACTGCAGCCTACGAGCAGTACTTC. Encoded protein: CASSLNHETAAYEQYF.